A selection of T cell receptor beta chains follows, all from one sample in a study of Graves' ophthalmopathy and Graves' hyperthyroidism. TCRdb processed the multiplex PCR reads anew with MiXCR; each CDR3 protein has one entry. Counted here are some 1.1 million distinct CDR3 sequences, about 38% occurring once; the ten biggest clones make up approximately 12%. The sequencing sample was made of peripheral blood or thyroid tissue (not recorded which). Source of these receptors: an adult man with Graves' hyperthyroidism. Both conserved end residues are part of each CDR3. The D gene is left open where the match is weak. Clone sizes are given selectively: once, few, many, or a class where the clone is expanded.

TRBV7-6	many	TRBJ2-7	TRBD1	CASSTGTGMYEQYF	TGTGCCAGCAGCACCGGGACAGGGATGTACGAGCAGTACTTC
TRBV7-2	many	TRBJ1-5	.	CASSLGMGEHQPQHF	TGTGCCAGCAGCTTAGGGATGGGGGAACATCAGCCCCAGCATTTT
TRBV7-8	few	TRBJ1-5	.	CASSLEQAPNQPQHF	TGTGCCAGCAGCTTAGAGCAAGCTCCTAATCAGCCCCAGCATTTT
TRBV9	.	TRBJ2-2	TRBD2	CASSGGLAGGPNTGELFF	TGTGCCAGCAGCGGCGGACTAGCGGGAGGGCCAAACACCGGGGAGCTGTTTTTT
TRBV10-3	.	TRBJ2-7	TRBD1	CAISERTGVNEQYF	TGTGCCATCAGTGAGAGGACAGGGGTCAACGAGCAGTACTTC
TRBV19	few	TRBJ2-2	.	CAGISDSTGELFF	TGTGCCGGCATATCGGATAGCACCGGGGAGCTGTTTTTT
TRBV10-2	.	TRBJ2-7	.	CASSVASVNEQYF	TGCGCCAGCAGTGTGGCTAGCGTGAACGAGCAGTACTTC
TRBV4-3	.	TRBJ2-5	TRBD2	CASSQEAGLGSSYQETQYF	TGCGCCAGCAGCCAAGAGGCAGGACTAGGTTCTTCGTACCAAGAGACCCAGTACTTC
TRBV7-2	many	TRBJ2-7	TRBD2	CASSPRLAGGPKQYF	TGTGCCAGCAGCCCCAGACTAGCGGGAGGGCCGAAGCAGTACTTC
TRBV5-1	few	TRBJ2-3	TRBD2	CASTNGGASTDTQYF	TGCGCCAGCACAAACGGGGGGGCCAGCACAGATACGCAGTATTTT
TRBV29-1	many	TRBJ2-5	.	CSVEDHGGQETQYF	TGCAGCGTTGAAGATCACGGGGGACAAGAGACCCAGTACTTC
TRBV5-1	.	TRBJ2-7	.	CASSSGSRYEQYF	TGCGCCAGCAGCTCCGGGAGTCGGTACGAGCAGTACTTC
TRBV9	.	TRBJ1-3	.	CASSVSGYSGNTIYF	TGTGCCAGCAGTGTATCGGGTTACTCTGGAAACACCATATATTTT
TRBV19	many	TRBJ1-1	.	CASMAAGAGNTEAFF	TGTGCCAGTATGGCGGCAGGGGCAGGGAACACTGAAGCTTTCTTT
TRBV10-3	many	TRBJ1-1	TRBD1	CAIRPTGKGTEAFF	TGTGCCATCAGACCGACAGGGAAGGGCACTGAAGCTTTCTTT
TRBV28	few	TRBJ2-7	.	CASNYPSYEQYF	TGTGCCAGCAATTACCCATCCTACGAGCAGTACTTC
TRBV19	many	TRBJ2-5	TRBD1	CASSSDLLPRGRETQYF	TGTGCCAGTAGTAGTGACCTCCTACCGAGGGGGCGAGAGACCCAGTACTTC
TRBV2	many	TRBJ1-6	.	CASSDAPGDYNSPLHF	TGTGCCAGCAGTGATGCCCCAGGGGACTATAATTCACCCCTCCACTTT
TRBV7-8	many	TRBJ1-6	.	CASSLYGVRSPLHF	TGTGCCAGCAGCTTATATGGGGTTCGATCACCCCTCCACTTT
TRBV6-5	.	TRBJ2-7	.	CASTRHDTLGSYEQYF	TGTGCCAGCACTCGACACGATACGTTGGGGTCCTACGAGCAGTACTTC
TRBV20-1	few	TRBJ1-1	.	CSARGGINTEAFF	TGCAGTGCTAGAGGAGGAATCAACACTGAAGCTTTCTTT
TRBV19	.	TRBJ2-7	TRBD1	CVSSMLDRGHEQYF	TGTGTCAGTAGTATGTTGGACAGGGGCCACGAGCAGTACTTC
TRBV11-2	many	TRBJ1-3	.	CASSPAVSSGNTIYF	TGTGCCAGCAGCCCCGCTGTTTCCTCTGGAAACACCATATATTTT
TRBV7-9	many	TRBJ2-7	.	CASRKGVYEQYF	TGTGCCAGCAGGAAGGGGGTTTACGAGCAGTACTTC
TRBV7-2	many	TRBJ1-5	.	CASSPAGAGGQPQHF	TGTGCCAGCAGCCCAGCCGGGGCCGGGGGTCAGCCCCAGCATTTT
TRBV29-1	.	TRBJ2-5	.	CSGNRRTQYF	TGCAGCGGAAACAGGAGGACCCAGTACTTC
TRBV19	.	TRBJ1-1	.	CASSENRVRDVNTEAFF	TGTGCCAGTAGTGAGAACAGGGTGCGCGATGTGAACACTGAAGCTTTCTTT
TRBV19	many	TRBJ1-2	.	CASNYTGGYGYTF	TGTGCCAGTAACTACACTGGGGGCTATGGCTACACCTTC
TRBV19	.	TRBJ2-6	.	CASSWGGGANVLTF	TGTGCCAGTAGTTGGGGTGGTGGGGCCAACGTCCTGACTTTC
TRBV3-1	few	TRBJ2-7	.	CASSQSHEQYF	TGTGCCAGCAGCCAATCGCACGAGCAGTACTTC
TRBV5-1	many	TRBJ2-2	TRBD1	CASSWTGAGELFF	TGTGCCAGCAGTTGGACAGGGGCGGGGGAGCTGTTTTTT
TRBV7-9	few	TRBJ2-5	TRBD1	CASSLTGGRTQYF	TGTGCCAGCAGCTTAACAGGGGGCAGGACCCAGTACTTC
TRBV4-1	many	TRBJ1-1	.	CASSQDWGMNTEAFF	TGCGCCAGCAGCCAAGATTGGGGTATGAACACTGAAGCTTTCTTT
TRBV6-5	few	TRBJ2-3	TRBD2	CASSQTSGGSDTQYF	TGTGCCAGCAGCCAAACTAGCGGGGGGTCAGATACGCAGTATTTT
TRBV20-1	many	TRBJ2-7	.	CSAQQGAHEQYF	TGCAGTGCCCAACAAGGGGCCCACGAGCAGTACTTC
TRBV29-1	few	TRBJ2-1	.	CSVEGEAYNEQFF	TGCAGCGTTGAAGGCGAAGCCTACAATGAGCAGTTCTTC
TRBV20-1	few	TRBJ2-2	.	CSAVSGSGELFF	TGCAGTGCGGTTTCGGGGAGCGGGGAGCTGTTTTTT
TRBV20-1	many	TRBJ2-7	TRBD1	CSARGGQGRSYEQYF	TGCAGTGCTAGAGGGGGACAGGGAAGGTCCTACGAGCAGTACTTC
TRBV10-3	once	TRBJ1-4	TRBD1	CTISGQEFEKLFF	TGTACCATCAGCGGACAGGAGTTTGAAAAACTGTTTTTT
TRBV7-8	few	TRBJ2-5	.	CASSEGGVGDQETQYF	TGTGCCAGCAGCGAGGGGGGGGTTGGGGACCAAGAGACCCAGTACTTC
TRBV19	few	TRBJ2-5	TRBD2	CASSVGLARKETQYF	TGTGCCAGTAGTGTGGGACTAGCGAGAAAAGAGACCCAGTACTTC
TRBV12-3/TRBV12-4	.	TRBJ1-2	.	CASSLGSDGGLNYGYTF	TGTGCCAGCAGTTTAGGCTCGGATGGGGGGCTTAACTATGGCTACACCTTC
TRBV20-1	many	TRBJ2-7	.	CSADHRQIYEQYF	TGCAGTGCGGATCATAGACAAATCTACGAGCAGTACTTC
TRBV29-1	once	TRBJ2-6	.	CSVEGGKGTGANVLTF	TGCAGCGTTGAAGGGGGGAAGGGAACGGGGGCCAACGTCCTGACTTTC